This TCR beta chain was captured by sequencing in a study of vaccination effects on CD4 cells after COVID-19. Notes on this clone: Its specificity is unknown.

Before sequencing took place, the ViraFEST assay used viral peptide pools to expand antigen-specific CD4+ T cells. Culture proceeded for under twelve days, and CD4+ T cells were then isolated. Nucleocapsid antibodies were negative in the vaccine recipients, who had never had SARS-CoV-2 infection. The culture medium for 2 million or so PBMC per well included 10 IU/ml IL-2 and around 9.9 ug/ml peptides. Profiled with immunoSEQ multiplex PCR; TCRdb holds only in-frame clones, not every one. This sample has about 60,000 clones; 81% occur once, and the top ten carry roughly 2.7%. The source is a human donor who received a COVID-19 vaccine. Sequenced here: CD4+ T cells from PBMCs cultured with HCoV-229E spike peptides, sampled before COVID-19 vaccination.

The CDR3 DNA follows: TGTGCCAGCTCACCACTCAGGAGCGCCGGCGGGACGACGGGCTATGGCTACACCTTC. Translated: CASSPLRSAGGTTGYGYTF. This chain uses TRBV18 with TRBJ1-2; TRBD1 is a possible D gene (5 bases). Germline lookup yields CDR1 KGHSH and CDR2 LQKENI. V was clipped by 1 base and J by 4 bases, with 25 bases between them. The CDR3 loop spans 19 amino acids.